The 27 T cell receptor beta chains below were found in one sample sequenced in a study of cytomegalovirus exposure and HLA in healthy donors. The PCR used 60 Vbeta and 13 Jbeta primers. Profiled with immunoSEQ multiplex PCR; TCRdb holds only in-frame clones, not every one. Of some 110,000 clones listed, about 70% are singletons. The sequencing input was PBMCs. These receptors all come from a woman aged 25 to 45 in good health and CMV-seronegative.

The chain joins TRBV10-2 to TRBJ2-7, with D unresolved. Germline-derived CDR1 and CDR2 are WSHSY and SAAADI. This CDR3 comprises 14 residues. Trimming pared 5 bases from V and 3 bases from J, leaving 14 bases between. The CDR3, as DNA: TGCGCCAGCAGTAGAGGCTTTCCTAACTACGAGCAGTACTTC. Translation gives CASSRGFPNYEQYF.

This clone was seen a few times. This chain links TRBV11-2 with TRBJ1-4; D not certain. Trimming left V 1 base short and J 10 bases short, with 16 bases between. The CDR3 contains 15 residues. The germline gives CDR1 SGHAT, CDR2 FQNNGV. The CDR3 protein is CASSLVGGLNRKLFF. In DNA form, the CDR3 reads TGTGCCAGCAGCTTAGTAGGAGGACTTAATCGAAAACTGTTTTTT.

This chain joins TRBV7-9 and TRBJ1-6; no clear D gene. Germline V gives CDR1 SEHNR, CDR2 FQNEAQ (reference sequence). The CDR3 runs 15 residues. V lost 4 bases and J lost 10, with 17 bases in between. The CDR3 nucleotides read TGTGCCAGCAGCTCGAACGCGGGGTCAAACTCACCCCTCCACTTT. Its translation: CASSSNAGSNSPLHF.

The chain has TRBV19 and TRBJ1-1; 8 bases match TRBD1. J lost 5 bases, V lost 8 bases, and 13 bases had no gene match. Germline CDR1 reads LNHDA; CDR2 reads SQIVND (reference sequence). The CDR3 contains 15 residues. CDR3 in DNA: TGTGCCAGTCACCTACGCCGACAGGGGAGGACTGAAGCTTTCTTT. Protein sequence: CASHLRRQGRTEAFF.

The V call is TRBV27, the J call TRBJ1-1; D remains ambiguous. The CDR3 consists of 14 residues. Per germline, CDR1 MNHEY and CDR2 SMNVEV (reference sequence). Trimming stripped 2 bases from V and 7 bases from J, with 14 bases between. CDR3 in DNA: TGTGCCAGCAGTTTAGGTGGGCGCCCCGGTGAAGCTTTCTTT. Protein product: CASSLGGRPGEAFF.

CDR3 amino acids: CASSQETENGYTF. Written as DNA, the CDR3 is TGCGCCAGCAGCCAAGAAACAGAGAATGGCTACACCTTC. V and J are TRBV4-1 and TRBJ1-2; D not certain. This CDR3 spans 13 amino acids. Trimming removed 0 bases at V and 6 bases at J, with 8 bases between. CDR1 is MGHRA, CDR2 YSYEKL, per germline.

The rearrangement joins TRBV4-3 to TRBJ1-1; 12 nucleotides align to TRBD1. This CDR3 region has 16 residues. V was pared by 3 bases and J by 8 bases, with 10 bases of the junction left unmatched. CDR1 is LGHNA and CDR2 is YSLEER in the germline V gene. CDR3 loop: CASSHYSGTGGREAFF. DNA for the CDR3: TGCGCCAGCAGCCATTACTCCGGGACAGGGGGCCGCGAAGCTTTCTTT.

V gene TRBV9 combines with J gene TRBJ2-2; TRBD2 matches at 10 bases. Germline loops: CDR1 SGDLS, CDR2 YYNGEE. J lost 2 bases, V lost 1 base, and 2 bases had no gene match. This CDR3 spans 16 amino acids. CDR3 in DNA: TGTGCCAGCAGCGTACTAGCGGGAGCTAACACCGGGGAGCTGTTTTTT. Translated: CASSVLAGANTGELFF.

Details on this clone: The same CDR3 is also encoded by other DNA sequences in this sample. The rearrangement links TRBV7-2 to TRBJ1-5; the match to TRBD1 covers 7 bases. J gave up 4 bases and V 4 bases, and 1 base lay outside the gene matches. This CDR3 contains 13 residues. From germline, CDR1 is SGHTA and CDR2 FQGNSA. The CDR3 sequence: CASSSQGNQPQHF. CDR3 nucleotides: TGTGCCAGCAGCTCACAGGGGAATCAGCCCCAGCATTTT.

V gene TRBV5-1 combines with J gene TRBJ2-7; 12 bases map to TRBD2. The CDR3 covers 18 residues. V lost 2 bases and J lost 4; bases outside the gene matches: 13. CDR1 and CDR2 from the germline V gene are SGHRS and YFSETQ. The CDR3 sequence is CASSLLAGGLRRGYEQYF. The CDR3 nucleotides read TGCGCCAGCAGCTTACTAGCGGGAGGCCTCCGGCGGGGGTACGAGCAGTACTTC.

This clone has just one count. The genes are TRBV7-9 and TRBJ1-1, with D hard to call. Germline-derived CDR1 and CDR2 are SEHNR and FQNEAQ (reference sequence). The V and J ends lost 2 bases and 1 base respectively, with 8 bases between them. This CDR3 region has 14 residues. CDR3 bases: TGTGCCAGCAGCTTAAGTCCAGGGAACACTGAAGCTTTCTTT. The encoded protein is CASSLSPGNTEAFF.

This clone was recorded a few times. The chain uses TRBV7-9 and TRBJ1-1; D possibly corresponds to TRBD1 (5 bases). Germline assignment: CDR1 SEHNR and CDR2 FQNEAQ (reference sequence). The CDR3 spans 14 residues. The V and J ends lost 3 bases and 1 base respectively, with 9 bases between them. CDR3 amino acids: CASSFDSWNTEAFF. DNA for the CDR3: TGTGCCAGCAGCTTCGACAGTTGGAACACTGAAGCTTTCTTT.

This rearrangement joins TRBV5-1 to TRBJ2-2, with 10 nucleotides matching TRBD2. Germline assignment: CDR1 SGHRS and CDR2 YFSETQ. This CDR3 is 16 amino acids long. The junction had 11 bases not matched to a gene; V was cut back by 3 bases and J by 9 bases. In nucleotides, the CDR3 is TGCGCCAGCAGCTCCGAGCGGGGGGGCTGGCTGAGGGAGCTGTTTTTT. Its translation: CASSSERGGWLRELFF.

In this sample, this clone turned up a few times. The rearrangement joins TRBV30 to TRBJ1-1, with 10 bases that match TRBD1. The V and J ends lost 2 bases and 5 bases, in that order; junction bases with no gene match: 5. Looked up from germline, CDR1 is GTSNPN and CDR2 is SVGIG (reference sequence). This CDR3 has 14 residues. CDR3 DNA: TGTGCCTGGAGTACCGACAGGGGGCGGACTGAAGCTTTCTTT. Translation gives CAWSTDRGRTEAFF.

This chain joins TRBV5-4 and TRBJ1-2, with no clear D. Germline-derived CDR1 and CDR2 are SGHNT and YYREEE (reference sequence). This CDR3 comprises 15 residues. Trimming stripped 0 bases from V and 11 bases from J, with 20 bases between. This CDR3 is CASSLDPTLGPGYTF. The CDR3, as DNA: TGTGCCAGCAGCTTGGACCCTACCCTGGGTCCGGGGTACACCTTC.

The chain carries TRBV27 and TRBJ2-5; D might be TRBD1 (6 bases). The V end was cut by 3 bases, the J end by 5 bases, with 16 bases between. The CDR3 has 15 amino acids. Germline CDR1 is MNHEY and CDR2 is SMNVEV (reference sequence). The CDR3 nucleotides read TGTGCCAGCAGTTTGGGGGCTGAGGCAAGGGAGACCCAGTACTTC. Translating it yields CASSLGAEARETQYF.

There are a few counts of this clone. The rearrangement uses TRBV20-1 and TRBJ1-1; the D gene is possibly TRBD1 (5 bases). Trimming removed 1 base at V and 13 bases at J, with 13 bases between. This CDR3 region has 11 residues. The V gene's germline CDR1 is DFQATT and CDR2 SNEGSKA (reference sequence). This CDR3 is CSARVGRVVFF. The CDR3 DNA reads TGCAGTGCTAGAGTAGGCAGGGTGGTTTTCTTT.

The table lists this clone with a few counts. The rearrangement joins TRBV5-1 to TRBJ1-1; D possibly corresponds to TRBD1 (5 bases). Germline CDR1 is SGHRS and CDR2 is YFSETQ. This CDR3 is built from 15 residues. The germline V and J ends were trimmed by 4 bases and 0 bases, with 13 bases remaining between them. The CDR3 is CASSPELGLNTEAFF. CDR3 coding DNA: TGCGCCAGCAGCCCGGAACTGGGGCTGAACACTGAAGCTTTCTTT.

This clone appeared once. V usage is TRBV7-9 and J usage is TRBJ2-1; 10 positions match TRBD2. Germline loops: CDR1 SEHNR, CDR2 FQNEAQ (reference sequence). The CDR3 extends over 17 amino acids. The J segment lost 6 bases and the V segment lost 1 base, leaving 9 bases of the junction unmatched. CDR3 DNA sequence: TGTGCCAGCAGCTTAGTTAGCGGGGGGCCAGCGGGCAATGAGCAGTTCTTC. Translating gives CASSLVSGGPAGNEQFF.

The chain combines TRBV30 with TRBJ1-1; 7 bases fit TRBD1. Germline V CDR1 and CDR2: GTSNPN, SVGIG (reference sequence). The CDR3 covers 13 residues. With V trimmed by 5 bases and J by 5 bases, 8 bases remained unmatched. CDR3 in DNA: TGTGCCTGGGAAACAGGGGTTCGGACTGAAGCTTTCTTT. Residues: CAWETGVRTEAFF.

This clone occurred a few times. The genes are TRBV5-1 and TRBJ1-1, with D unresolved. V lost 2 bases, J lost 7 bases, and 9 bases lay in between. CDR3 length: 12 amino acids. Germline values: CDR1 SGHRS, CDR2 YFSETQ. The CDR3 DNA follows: TGCGCCAGCAGCTTTGCAGGATTTGAAGCTTTCTTT. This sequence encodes CASSFAGFEAFF.

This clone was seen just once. CDR3 in DNA: TGTGCCAGCAGCCAGACTAGAGCTGGCTACAATGAGCAGTTCTTC. It translates to CASSQTRAGYNEQFF. This chain connects TRBV4-2 to TRBJ2-1, with a possible D match to TRBD2 (6 bases). The V and J ends lost 3 bases and 3 bases respectively, with 12 bases between them. In germline, CDR1 is LGHNA, CDR2 YNFKEQ. The CDR3 sequence is 15 residues long.

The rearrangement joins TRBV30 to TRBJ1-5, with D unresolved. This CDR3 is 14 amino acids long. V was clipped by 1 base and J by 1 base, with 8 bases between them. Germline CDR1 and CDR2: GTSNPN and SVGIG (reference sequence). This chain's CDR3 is CAWSGLWSNQPQHF. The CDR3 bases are TGTGCCTGGAGTGGGCTTTGGAGCAATCAGCCCCAGCATTTT.

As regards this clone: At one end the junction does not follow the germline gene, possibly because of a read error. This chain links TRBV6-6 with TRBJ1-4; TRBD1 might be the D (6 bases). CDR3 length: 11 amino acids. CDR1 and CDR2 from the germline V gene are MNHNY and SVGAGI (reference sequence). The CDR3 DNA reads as TGTGCCAGCAGTCACCGGGACACTGAAGTTTTT. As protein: CASSHRDTEVF.

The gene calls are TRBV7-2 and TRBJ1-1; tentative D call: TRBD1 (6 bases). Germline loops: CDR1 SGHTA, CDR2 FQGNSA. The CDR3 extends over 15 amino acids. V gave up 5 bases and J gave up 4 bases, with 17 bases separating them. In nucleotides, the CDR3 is TGTGCCAGCAGCCCTAACAGGGCCGCGAGCACTGAAGCTTTCTTT. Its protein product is CASSPNRAASTEAFF.

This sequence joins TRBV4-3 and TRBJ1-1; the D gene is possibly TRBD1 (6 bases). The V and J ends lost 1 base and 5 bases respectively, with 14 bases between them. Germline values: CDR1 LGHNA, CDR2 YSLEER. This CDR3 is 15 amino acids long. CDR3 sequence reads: CASSQAHGDRTEAFF. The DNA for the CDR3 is TGCGCCAGCAGCCAAGCTCACGGCGACAGGACTGAAGCTTTCTTT.

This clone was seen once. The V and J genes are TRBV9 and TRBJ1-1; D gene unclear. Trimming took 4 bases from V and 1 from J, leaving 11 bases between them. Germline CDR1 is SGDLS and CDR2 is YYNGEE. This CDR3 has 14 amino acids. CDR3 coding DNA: TGTGCCAGCAGCATCGGGGTGGGGAACACTGAAGCTTTCTTT. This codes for CASSIGVGNTEAFF.